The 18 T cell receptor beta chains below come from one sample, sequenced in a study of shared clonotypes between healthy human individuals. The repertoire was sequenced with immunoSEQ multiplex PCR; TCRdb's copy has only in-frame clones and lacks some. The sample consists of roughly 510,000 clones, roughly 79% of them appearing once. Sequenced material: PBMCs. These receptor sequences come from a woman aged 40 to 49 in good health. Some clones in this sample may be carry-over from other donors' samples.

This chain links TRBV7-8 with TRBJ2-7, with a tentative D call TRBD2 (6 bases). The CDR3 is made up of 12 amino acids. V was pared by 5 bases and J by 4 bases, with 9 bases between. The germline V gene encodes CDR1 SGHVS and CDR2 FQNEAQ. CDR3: CASSRLGYEQYF. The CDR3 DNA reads TGTGCCAGCAGCCGACTAGGTTACGAGCAGTACTTC.

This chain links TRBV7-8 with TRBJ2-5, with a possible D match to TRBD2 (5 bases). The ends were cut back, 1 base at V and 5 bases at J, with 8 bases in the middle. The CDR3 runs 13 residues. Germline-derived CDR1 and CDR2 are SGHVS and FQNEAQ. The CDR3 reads CASSLVGGETQYF. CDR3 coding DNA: TGTGCCAGCAGCTTAGTCGGCGGGGAGACCCAGTACTTC.

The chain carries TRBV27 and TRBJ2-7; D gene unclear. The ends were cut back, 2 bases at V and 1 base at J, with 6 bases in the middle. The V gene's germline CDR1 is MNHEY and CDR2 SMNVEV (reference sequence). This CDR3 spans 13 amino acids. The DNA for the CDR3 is TGTGCCAGCAGTTTAATGTCGTCCTACGAGCAGTACTTC. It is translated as CASSLMSSYEQYF.

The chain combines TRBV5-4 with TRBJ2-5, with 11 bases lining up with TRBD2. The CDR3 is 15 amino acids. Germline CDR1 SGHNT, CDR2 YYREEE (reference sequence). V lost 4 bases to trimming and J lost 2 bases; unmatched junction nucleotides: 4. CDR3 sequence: CASSAGTSGQETQYF. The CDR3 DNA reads TGTGCCAGCAGCGCCGGGACTAGCGGTCAAGAGACCCAGTACTTC.

CDR3 loop: CASSQEGAGREETQYF. The DNA of the CDR3 is TGCGCCAGCAGCCAAGAAGGAGCGGGAAGAGAAGAGACCCAGTACTTC. The chain recombines TRBV4-3 with TRBJ2-5, with 7 bases matching TRBD2. Trimming cost V 0 bases and J 3 bases; bases outside gene matches: 7. The CDR3 is 16 amino acids. Germline V gene lookup returns CDR1 LGHNA and CDR2 YSLEER.

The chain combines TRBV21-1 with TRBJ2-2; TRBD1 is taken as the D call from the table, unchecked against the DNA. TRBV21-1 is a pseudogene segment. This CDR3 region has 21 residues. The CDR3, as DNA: TGTGCCAGCAGCACCCGGGACAGGCACCCGATTACTCAACCTCCCACCGGGGAGCTGTTTTTT. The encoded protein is CASSTRDRHPITQPPTGELFF.

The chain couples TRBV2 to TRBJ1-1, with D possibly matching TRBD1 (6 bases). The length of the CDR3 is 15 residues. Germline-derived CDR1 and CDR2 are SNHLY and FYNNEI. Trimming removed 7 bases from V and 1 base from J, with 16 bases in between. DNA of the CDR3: TGTGCCAGCAAATGGGGAGGGGGGAGGAACACTGAAGCTTTCTTT. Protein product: CASKWGGGRNTEAFF.

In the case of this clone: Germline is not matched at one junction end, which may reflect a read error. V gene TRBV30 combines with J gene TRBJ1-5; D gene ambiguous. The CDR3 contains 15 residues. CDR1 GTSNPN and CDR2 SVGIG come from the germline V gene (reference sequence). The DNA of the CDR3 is TGTGCCTGGAGCGCACTTTTGGGATCCAATCAGCACCAGCATTTT. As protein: CAWSALLGSNQHQHF.

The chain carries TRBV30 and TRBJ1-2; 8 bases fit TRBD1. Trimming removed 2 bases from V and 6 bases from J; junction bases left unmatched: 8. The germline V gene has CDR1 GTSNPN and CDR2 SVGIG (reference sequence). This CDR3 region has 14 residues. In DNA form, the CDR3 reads TGTGCCTGGAGTTTAGGGACAGGAGGAAATGGCTACACCTTC. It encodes CAWSLGTGGNGYTF.

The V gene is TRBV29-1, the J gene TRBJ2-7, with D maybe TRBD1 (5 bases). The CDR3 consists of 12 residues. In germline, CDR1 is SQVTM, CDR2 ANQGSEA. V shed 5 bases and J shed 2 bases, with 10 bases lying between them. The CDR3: CSVSTGAYEQYF. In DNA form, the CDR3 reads TGCAGCGTTAGTACAGGAGCCTACGAGCAGTACTTC.

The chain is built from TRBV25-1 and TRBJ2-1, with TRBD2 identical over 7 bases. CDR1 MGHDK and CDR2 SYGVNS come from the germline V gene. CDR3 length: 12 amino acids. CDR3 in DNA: TGTGTCACTAGCGATACCTACAATGAGCAGTTCTTC. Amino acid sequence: CVTSDTYNEQFF.

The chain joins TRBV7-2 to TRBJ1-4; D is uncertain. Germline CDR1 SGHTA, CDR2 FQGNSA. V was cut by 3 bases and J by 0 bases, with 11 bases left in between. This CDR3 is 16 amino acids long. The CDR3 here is CASSFGSPATNEKLFF. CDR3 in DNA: TGTGCCAGCAGCTTTGGGTCGCCCGCAACTAATGAAAAACTGTTTTTT.

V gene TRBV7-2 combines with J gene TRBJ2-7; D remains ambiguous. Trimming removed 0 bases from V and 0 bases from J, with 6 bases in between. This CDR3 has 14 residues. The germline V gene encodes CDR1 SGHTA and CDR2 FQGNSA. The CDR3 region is CASSLAVNSYEQYF. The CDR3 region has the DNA TGTGCCAGCAGCTTAGCAGTGAACTCCTACGAGCAGTACTTC.

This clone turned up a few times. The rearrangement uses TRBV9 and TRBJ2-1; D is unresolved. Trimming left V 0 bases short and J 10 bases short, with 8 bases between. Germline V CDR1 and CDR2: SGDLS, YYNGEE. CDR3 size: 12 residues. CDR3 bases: TGTGCCAGCAGCGTAGGTGGGATCGAGCAGTTCTTC. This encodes CASSVGGIEQFF.

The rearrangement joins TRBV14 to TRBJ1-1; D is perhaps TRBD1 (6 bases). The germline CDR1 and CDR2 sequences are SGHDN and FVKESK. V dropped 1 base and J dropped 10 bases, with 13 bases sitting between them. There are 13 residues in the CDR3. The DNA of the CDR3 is TGTGCCAGCAGCCAAGGGGGGGCCTCGCGAGCTTTCTTT. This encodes CASSQGGASRAFF.

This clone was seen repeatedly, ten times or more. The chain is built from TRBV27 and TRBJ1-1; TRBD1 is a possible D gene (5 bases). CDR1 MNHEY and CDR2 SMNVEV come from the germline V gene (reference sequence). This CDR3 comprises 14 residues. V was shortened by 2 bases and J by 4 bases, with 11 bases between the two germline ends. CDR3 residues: CASSLDGGGTEAFF. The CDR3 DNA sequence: TGTGCCAGCAGTTTAGATGGGGGAGGCACTGAAGCTTTCTTT.

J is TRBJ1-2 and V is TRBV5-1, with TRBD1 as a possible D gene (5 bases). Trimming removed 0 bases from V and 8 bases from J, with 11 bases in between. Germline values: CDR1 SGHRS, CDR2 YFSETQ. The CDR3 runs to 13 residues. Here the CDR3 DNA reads TGCGCCAGCAGCTTGGGGCAGGGCGAGGGCTACACCTTC. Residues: CASSLGQGEGYTF.

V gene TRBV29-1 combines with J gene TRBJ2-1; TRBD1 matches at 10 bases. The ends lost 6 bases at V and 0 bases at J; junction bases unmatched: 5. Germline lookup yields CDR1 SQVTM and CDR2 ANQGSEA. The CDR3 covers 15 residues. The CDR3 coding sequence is TGCAGCGTCCCGGGGACAGGGGTCTCCTACAATGAGCAGTTCTTC. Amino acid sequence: CSVPGTGVSYNEQFF.